This T cell receptor (beta chain) came from a study of blood T cell repertoires in COVID-19. Study at large: Italy, Spain and the United States were the sources of the convalescent and acute COVID-19 samples. T cells, B-cell-depleted T cells, or PBMCs provided the cDNA or gDNA that served as material.

Methods used by the authors: Quantification of nucleated cells was approximated via reference gene primer amplification. Here immunoSEQ multiplex PCR was the method, and the copy in TCRdb shows in-frame clones only, minus some. The V and J calls and the clone size are those of that table, but D and trimming were determined from the DNA. The sample yields some 140,000 clones, around 85% seen once. The germline V gene has CDR1 SQVTM and CDR2 ANQGSEA. CDR3 size: 15 residues. The V gene end was trimmed by 4 bases and the J gene end by 3 bases; junction bases not matched to a gene: 10. The source material was peripheral blood. The chain combines TRBV29-1 with TRBJ1-2; TRBD1 matches 8 bases. The TCR originated in a woman aged 80 or older with acute or convalescent COVID-19. CDR3 sequence (DNA): TGCAGCGTTGCTTCAGGGGGCTCAAGTTACTATGGCTACACCTTC. Its protein product is CSVASGGSSYYGYTF.